This T cell receptor beta chain is drawn from a study of T cell repertoires in cytomegalovirus infection. A single record per CDR3 protein comes from TCRdb applying MiXCR to the reads. The repertoire includes 360,000 or so distinct CDR3 sequences, about 34% of them detected once, and about 14% sits in the top ten. Concerning this clonotype: Its cognate antigen is unknown.

This CDR3 has 16 residues. Germline trimming cut 0 bases from V and 4 bases from J; bases unmatched to any gene: 6. CDR1 and CDR2 (germline): ENHRY, SYGVKD. The sequence derives from a human donor in good health (CMV status not recorded). Some clones in this sample may be carry-over from other donors' samples. The material sequenced was cultured PBMCs, taken from culture after CMV antigen stimulation. The chain couples TRBV10-3 to TRBJ2-7; TRBD2 matches at 10 bases. Here the CDR3 DNA reads TGTGCCATCAGTGAGTCGAGAGCGGGAGGGCGGTACGAGCAGTACTTC. Its protein is CAISESRAGGRYEQYF.